One sample yielded the 7 T cell receptor beta chains listed below, sequenced in a study of shared clonotypes between healthy human individuals. Naive CD8 isolation took CD45RO-negative cells positively selected for CCR7 and excluded terminally differentiated effector memory CD45RA+ cells. Profiled with immunoSEQ multiplex PCR; TCRdb holds only in-frame clones, not every one. The sample holds about 2.1 million clones, about 92% seen once. Sequencing input: naive CD8+ T cells from PBMCs. The source of these receptors is a man aged 18 to 35 in good health. Some clones in this sample may be carry-over from other donors' samples.

The gene calls are TRBV27 and TRBJ1-1; TRBD1 aligns across 10 bases. This CDR3 is built from 14 residues. The V gene's germline CDR1 is MNHEY and CDR2 SMNVEV (reference sequence). The V and J ends lost 6 bases and 4 bases, in that order; junction bases with no gene match: 5. CDR3 loop: CASSTTGGVTEAFF. Here the CDR3 DNA reads TGTGCCAGCAGCACGACAGGGGGCGTCACTGAAGCTTTCTTT.

The chain combines TRBV19 with TRBJ1-2, with D uncertain. Germline assignment: CDR1 LNHDA and CDR2 SQIVND (reference sequence). The CDR3 consists of 13 residues. Trimming pared 1 base from V and 6 bases from J, leaving 9 bases between. The CDR3 DNA sequence: TGTGCCAGTAGTATAGGGCTCAGGAATGGCTACACCTTC. Its protein product is CASSIGLRNGYTF.

As to this clone: The sample holds other DNA sequences that translate to the same CDR3. The chain recombines TRBV11-2 with TRBJ1-2; the D gene is possibly TRBD1 (6 bases). Per germline, CDR1 SGHAT and CDR2 FQNNGV. Deletions cut 5 bases from V and 4 bases from J, with 11 bases between. The CDR3 contains 13 residues. CDR3 DNA sequence: TGTGCCAGCAGCCCCGGGACACCCTATGGCTACACCTTC. This encodes CASSPGTPYGYTF. The variable domain in full, with the rest retrieved from reference TRBV11-2 and TRBJ1-2, is EAGVAQSPRYKIIEKRQSVAFWCNPISGHATLYWYQQILGQGPKLLIQFQNNGVVDDSQLPKDRFSAERLKGVDSTLKIQPAKLEDSAVYLCASSPGTPYGYTFGSGTRLTVV.

This chain connects TRBV7-9 to TRBJ2-5, with 8 bases identical to TRBD2. CDR3 length equals 15 residues. V lost 5 bases, J lost 2 bases, and 7 bases stayed unmatched. Per germline, CDR1 SEHNR and CDR2 FQNEAQ (reference sequence). CDR3 loop: CASSAGTSVQETQYF. As DNA, the CDR3 is TGTGCCAGCAGCGCGGGGACTAGTGTTCAAGAGACCCAGTACTTC.

The rearrangement uses TRBV7-9 and TRBJ2-7; 8 bases are shared with TRBD1. After removal of 5 bases from V and 4 bases from J, the junction contained 10 bases not matched to a gene. Germline assignment: CDR1 SEHNR and CDR2 FQNEAQ (reference sequence). The CDR3 extends over 15 amino acids. CDR3: CASSVGQGPRYEQYF. The CDR3 DNA follows: TGTGCCAGCAGCGTCGGACAGGGCCCCCGGTACGAGCAGTACTTC.

On this clone: It is unclear where the CDR3 begins or ends on the DNA, so no DNA is shown, and the CDR3 is as TCRdb lists it. The rearrangement uses TRBV28 and TRBJ1-5. The germline V gene encodes CDR1 MDHEN and CDR2 SYDVKM. The CDR3 contains 15 residues when both ends are counted. CDR3: CASSFSSGQSQPQHF.

The rearrangement links TRBV28 to TRBJ1-1; D is unclear. The germline V gene has CDR1 MDHEN and CDR2 SYDVKM. The germline V and J ends were trimmed by 2 bases and 7 bases, with 17 bases remaining between them. This CDR3 contains 15 residues. The CDR3 DNA follows: TGTGCCAGCAGTTTAGGAATAGGGTTGGGCGGTGAAGCTTTCTTT. This codes for CASSLGIGLGGEAFF. The full variable domain, its missing parts supplied by reference TRBV28 and TRBJ1-1, is DVKVTQSSRYLVKRTGEKVFLECVQDMDHENMFWYRQDPGLGLRLIYFSYDVKMKEKGDIPEGYSVSREKKERFSLILESASTNQTSMYLCASSLGIGLGGEAFFGQGTRLTVV.